A selection of T cell receptor beta chains follows, all from one sample in a study of T cells in Graves' hyperthyroidism and ophthalmopathy. TCRdb redid the calling of the multiplex PCR reads with MiXCR, one entry per CDR3 protein. The sample shows 300,000 to 500,000 distinct CDR3 sequences, over 12% of them seen only once. Sequenced input: blood. Receptor source: a man over 45 with Graves' ophthalmopathy. The CDR3 runs from the conserved cysteine through the conserved F or W. The D gene is left open where the match is weak.

v_call d_call cdr3_aa
TRBV18 TRBD2 CASSLGTSSDEQFF
TRBV11-2 TRBD2 CASSRTTSGAPYEQYF
TRBV27 . CASSRTTGNYGYTF
TRBV6-2/TRBV6-3 . CASSYPRSGNTEAFF
TRBV28 . CASSFHRDADTQYF
TRBV20-1 . CSARDPGETQYF
TRBV15 . CATSRDGGGYGYTF
TRBV25-1 . CASSEAGGRYNEQFF
TRBV4-1 TRBD2 CASSQGGSSPREQFF
TRBV28 . CASSPYRQPPRNYEQYF